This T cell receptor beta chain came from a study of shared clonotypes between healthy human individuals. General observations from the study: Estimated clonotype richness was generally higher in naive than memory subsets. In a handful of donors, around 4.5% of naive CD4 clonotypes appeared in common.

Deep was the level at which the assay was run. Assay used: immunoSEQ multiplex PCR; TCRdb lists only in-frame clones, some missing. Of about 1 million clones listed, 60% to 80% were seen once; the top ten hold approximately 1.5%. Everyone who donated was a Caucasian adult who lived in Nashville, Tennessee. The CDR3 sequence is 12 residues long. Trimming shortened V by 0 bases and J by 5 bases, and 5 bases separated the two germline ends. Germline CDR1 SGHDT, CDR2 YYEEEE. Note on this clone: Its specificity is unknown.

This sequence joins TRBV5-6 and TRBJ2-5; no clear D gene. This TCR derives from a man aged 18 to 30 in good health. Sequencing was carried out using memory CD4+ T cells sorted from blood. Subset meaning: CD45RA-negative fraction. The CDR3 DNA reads TGTGCCAGCAGCTTGGACTTTGAGACCCAGTACTTC. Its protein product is CASSLDFETQYF.